These 20 T cell receptor beta chains originate from one sample sequenced in a study of T cell repertoires in cytomegalovirus infection. For these TCRs, the target antigens are not known. Via MiXCR, TCRdb re-called the reads, giving one row per CDR3 protein. The profile shows approximately 990,000 distinct CDR3 sequences, 30% to 40% of them singletons. The source material was cultured CD8+ T cells from PBMCs, sampled from culture after CMV antigen stimulation. These receptors all stem from a human donor in good health (CMV status not recorded). Some clones in this sample may be carry-over from other donors' samples.

The chain links TRBV12-3 or TRBV12-4 to TRBJ2-1; 7 positions agree with TRBD2. The CDR3 has 17 amino acids. V was pared by 3 bases and J by 0 bases, with 8 bases of the junction left unmatched. CDR3 residues: CASSFVSGWHSYNEQFF. DNA of the CDR3: TGTGCCAGCAGTTTCGTTAGCGGGTGGCACTCCTACAATGAGCAGTTCTTC.

This clonotype occurred a few times. V gene TRBV7-3 combines with J gene TRBJ2-1; 8 bases align to TRBD2. The germline gives CDR1 SGHTA, CDR2 FQGTGA. V was clipped by 2 bases and J by 6 bases; unmatched bases: 6. CDR3 length: 15 amino acids. The CDR3: CASSLPGGPINEQFF. The CDR3, as DNA: TGTGCCAGCAGCTTACCGGGGGGGCCCATCAATGAGCAGTTCTTC. Drawing the rest from reference TRBV7-3 and TRBJ2-1, the complete variable domain is GAGVSQTPSNKVTEKGKYVELRCDPISGHTALYWYRQSLGQGPEFLIYFQGTGAADDSGLPNDRFFAVRPEGSVSTLKIQRTERGDSAVYLCASSLPGGPINEQFFGPGTRLTVL.

This clonotype was seen repeatedly, ten times or more. The chain is built from TRBV6-1 and TRBJ1-1; 9 positions agree with TRBD1. Germline trimming cut 6 bases from V and 7 bases from J; bases unmatched to any gene: 12. There are 15 residues in the CDR3. From germline, CDR1 is MNHNS and CDR2 SASEGT. The CDR3 DNA reads TGTGCCAGCAGCGATCCGGGACAGGGAGTGGATGAAGCTTTCTTT. Its translation: CASSDPGQGVDEAFF.

This chain uses TRBV20-1 with TRBJ2-7, with 7 bases lining up with TRBD1. The junction had 6 bases not matched to a gene; V was cut back by 4 bases and J by 6 bases. The germline V gene has CDR1 DFQATT and CDR2 SNEGSKA (reference sequence). The CDR3 is 12 residues long. CDR3 region: CSATWDRFEQYV. The CDR3 DNA reads as TGCAGTGCTACTTGGGACAGATTCGAGCAGTACGTC.

In its sample, this clonotype was seen a few times. The V gene is TRBV7-9, the J gene TRBJ2-7; D is unclear. The V end lost 5 bases, the J end lost 3 bases, and 8 bases lay between the germline ends. This CDR3 has 12 residues. Germline values: CDR1 SEHNR, CDR2 FQNEAQ (reference sequence). CDR3: CASSAYSYEQYV. CDR3 DNA sequence: TGTGCCAGCAGCGCTTACAGCTACGAGCAGTACGTC.

The chain is built from TRBV5-5 and TRBJ2-3; 8 positions agree with TRBD2. The CDR3 is made up of 19 amino acids. The germline V gene has CDR1 SGHKS and CDR2 YYEKEE (reference sequence). V was pared by 4 bases and J by 1 base, with 17 bases of the junction left unmatched. The CDR3 nucleotides read TGTGCCAGCAGCACCTCCTTCAGCGGGGGTGTTGTAGGCACAGATACGCAGTATTTT. It specifies CASSTSFSGGVVGTDTQYF. Looking up the rest from reference TRBV5-5 and TRBJ2-3 gives the full variable domain: DAGVTQSPTHLIKTRGQQVTLRCSPISGHKSVSWYQQVLGQGPQFIFQYYEKEERGRGNFPDRFSARQFPNYSSELNVNALLLGDSALYLCASSTSFSGGVVGTDTQYFGPGTRLTVL.

The V call is TRBV2, the J call TRBJ1-1, with D unresolved. Germline V gene lookup returns CDR1 SNHLY and CDR2 FYNNEI. V lost 6 bases, J lost 0 bases, and 14 bases lay in between. This CDR3 is 15 amino acids long. The CDR3 DNA reads as TGTGCCAGCAGCGAGAGACATTCCATGAACACTGAAGCTTTCTTT. Translating it yields CASSERHSMNTEAFF. Full variable domain (remainder filled in from reference TRBV2 and TRBJ1-1): EPEVTQTPSHQVTQMGQEVILRCVPISNHLYFYWYRQILGQKVEFLVSFYNNEISEKSEIFDDQFSVERPDGSNFTLKIRSTKLEDSAMYFCASSERHSMNTEAFFGQGTRLTVV.

The rearrangement joins TRBV6-5 to TRBJ1-4; no clear D gene. The CDR3 runs to 18 residues. The V gene's germline CDR1 is MNHEY and CDR2 SVGAGI. Deletions cut 2 bases from V and 4 bases from J, with 20 bases between. CDR3 bases: TGTGCCAGCAGTTACATTCAGCCGAGTAGGACCCTTAATGAAAAACTGTTTTTT. Translation gives CASSYIQPSRTLNEKLFF.

This clonotype was found a few times. V is TRBV29-1 and J is TRBJ2-5; D is unclear. Trimming cost V 4 bases and J 0 bases, with 9 bases left between them. The CDR3 contains 13 residues. Germline V gives CDR1 SQVTM, CDR2 ANQGSEA. The CDR3, as DNA: TGCAGCGTTGCCCGACTGAACCAAGAGACCCAGTACTTC. As protein: CSVARLNQETQYF.

The rearrangement joins TRBV11-2 to TRBJ2-7; 9 bases map to TRBD1. The CDR3 covers 15 residues. J lost 6 bases, V lost 1 base, and 7 bases had no gene match. Germline V CDR1 and CDR2: SGHAT, FQNNGV. CDR3 loop: CASSLGTGEVGEQYV. The CDR3 DNA reads TGTGCCAGCAGCTTAGGGACAGGGGAGGTGGGCGAGCAGTACGTC.

This clonotype was observed once. The chain recombines TRBV28 with TRBJ2-5; 7 positions match TRBD1. CDR3 length equals 16 residues. Germline CDR1 reads MDHEN; CDR2 reads SYDVKM. J gave up 1 base and V 2 bases, and 7 bases lay outside the gene matches. DNA of the CDR3: TGTGCCAGCAGTTTAGGGGCCGACAGGGCCCAAGAGACCCAGTACTTC. This encodes CASSLGADRAQETQYF.

This clonotype was detected ten times or more. This chain uses TRBV7-9 with TRBJ2-1, with D hard to call. CDR1 is SEHNR, CDR2 FQNEAQ, per germline (reference sequence). The CDR3 loop spans 13 amino acids. The ends were cut back, 2 bases at V and 9 bases at J, with 11 bases in the middle. CDR3 coding DNA: TGTGCCAGCAGCTTAAGGCAGGTGGGTGAGCAGTTCTTC. The encoded protein is CASSLRQVGEQFF.

This clonotype appeared a few times. V gene TRBV5-8 combines with J gene TRBJ2-1; tentative D call: TRBD1 (6 bases). Germline loops: CDR1 SGHTS, CDR2 YDEGEE. V was pared by 4 bases and J by 4 bases, with 15 bases between. There are 15 residues in the CDR3. CDR3 in amino acids: CASSTRQEWYNEQFF. In DNA form, the CDR3 reads TGTGCCAGCAGCACCCGACAGGAGTGGTACAATGAGCAGTTCTTC.

Note on this clonotype: A read error is possible here, since a much larger clone lies one base away. The genes are TRBV10-3 and TRBJ1-1; D is undetermined. Germline assignment: CDR1 ENHRY and CDR2 SYGVKD. The CDR3 is 14 amino acids. CDR3 sequence: CVLHQASWATEAFF. CDR3 nucleotides: TGTGTCTTACACCAAGCGTCCTGGGCCACTGAAGCTTTCTTT.

This clonotype was seen more than once but under ten times. The chain joins TRBV7-2 to TRBJ1-6; weak D call: TRBD1 (6 bases). Germline assignment: CDR1 SGHTA and CDR2 FQGNSA. The germline V and J ends were trimmed by 1 base and 7 bases, with 11 bases remaining between them. CDR3 length: 15 residues. The CDR3 here is CASSLVAGENSPLHF. The CDR3 nucleotides are TGTGCCAGCAGCTTAGTGGCAGGGGAAAATTCACCCCTCCACTTT.

The V and J genes are TRBV20-1 and TRBJ2-7; 12 bases are shared with TRBD2. The CDR3 has 14 residues. In germline, CDR1 is DFQATT, CDR2 SNEGSKA (reference sequence). Trimming removed 5 bases from V and 2 bases from J; junction bases left unmatched: 4. CDR3 coding DNA: TGCAGTGCTGCCGGACTAGCGGGGACCTACGAGCAGTACTTC. It yields the protein CSAAGLAGTYEQYF.

This clonotype appeared a few times. This chain connects TRBV3-1 to TRBJ2-1; TRBD2 might be the D (6 bases). The V and J ends lost 3 bases and 0 bases respectively, with 9 bases between them. The CDR3 is 15 amino acids. Per germline, CDR1 LGHDT and CDR2 YNNKEL (reference sequence). The chain's CDR3 is CASSQDYSSYNEQFF. CDR3 sequence (DNA): TGTGCCAGCAGCCAGGACTACAGCTCCTACAATGAGCAGTTCTTC.

The chain recombines TRBV14 with TRBJ2-2, with D perhaps matching TRBD2 (5 bases). Per the germline V gene, CDR1 is SGHDN and CDR2 is FVKESK. CDR3 length equals 16 residues. V was trimmed by 0 bases and J by 1 base, leaving 9 bases between them. CDR3 sequence reads: CASSQDRGWNTGELFF. The CDR3 DNA sequence: TGTGCCAGCAGCCAAGATCGCGGGTGGAACACCGGGGAGCTGTTTTTT.

This clonotype was detected many times. This chain uses TRBV7-9 with TRBJ2-7, with a possible D match to TRBD2 (6 bases). Germline V gene sequence: CDR1 SEHNR, CDR2 FQNEAQ (reference sequence). The CDR3 is made up of 19 amino acids. Trimming pared 2 bases from V and 4 bases from J, leaving 27 bases between. Here the CDR3 DNA reads TGTGCCAGCAGCTTAATTAGCGGTTTGGACTTTTCGGTAGGGTACGAGCAGTACTTC. It is translated as CASSLISGLDFSVGYEQYF.

In its sample, this clonotype was seen a few times. The rearrangement uses TRBV18 and TRBJ2-3; possible D gene TRBD2, 6 bases. Trimming removed 4 bases from V and 0 bases from J, with 17 bases in between. Germline lookup yields CDR1 KGHSH and CDR2 LQKENI. CDR3 size: 17 residues. The CDR3 DNA reads as TGTGCCAGCTCACGACCTCGGGAGTCGATTAGCACAGATACGCAGTATTTT. It encodes CASSRPRESISTDTQYF.